The clone carrying this T cell receptor beta chain was counted a few times. Its matching antigen is unknown. TCRdb's table, derived via immunoSEQ multiplex PCR, lists solely in-frame clones and lacks some. The sample lists over 14,000 clones, around 72% occurring once. This CDR3 is built from 12 residues. CDR1 is SQVTM, CDR2 ANQGSEA, per germline. V was clipped by 4 bases and J by 5 bases, with 8 bases between them. These data originate in a study of chemoradiotherapy in HPV16-positive cancers. Samples were taken several times over chemoradiotherapy. General study findings and limits: During treatment, candidate HPV-specific clones and E7-related motifs expanded in tumor. Functional assays defining HPV-specific T cells used only two HPV16-positive patients. Better recurrence-free survival went with HPV-responsive T-cell expansion in HPV16-positive patients.

The receptor's source is a human donor with HPV-associated anogenital cancer. Sampling took place from a patient who underwent chemoradiotherapy. The rearrangement uses TRBV29-1 and TRBJ2-2; D may be TRBD1 or TRBD2 (5 bases each). The CDR3 sequence: CSVVGATGELFF. The CDR3 DNA reads TGCAGCGTTGTCGGGGCTACCGGGGAGCTGTTTTTT.